The entry that follows covers one TCR beta chain sequence. Those enrolled in Seattle joined during active infection and were followed longitudinally afterward. V shed 6 bases, J shed 16 bases, and the junction held 17 bases outside the gene matches. The CDR3 contains 14 residues. CDR1 and CDR2 from the germline V gene are MDHEN and SYDVKM. Authors' methods: It was from reference gene primer amplification that nucleated cell counts were estimated. Some clones are missing from TCRdb's copy, which holds only in-frame ones; the method was immunoSEQ multiplex PCR. Clonal size and the V and J genes are those of that table, whereas D and trimming came from the DNA. The sample holds more than 300,000 clones, roughly 86% seen once. The sample belongs to a study of blood T cell repertoires in COVID-19. Overall study context: T cells, B-cell-depleted T cells, or PBMCs provided the cDNA or gDNA that served as material.

The specimen sequenced was peripheral blood. The V gene is TRBV28, the J gene TRBJ1-3; 8 bases are shared with TRBD1. The TCR was taken from a woman aged 25 to 39 with COVID-19, enrolled during active disease. CDR3 amino acids: CASSYRPLGQVLYF. Here the CDR3 DNA reads TGTGCCAGCAGCTACAGACCTCTGGGACAGGTCTTGTATTTT.